Below are 9 T cell receptor beta chains sequenced from a single sample in a study of blood T cell repertoires in COVID-19 (TCRdb year 2020). The library relied on the immunoSEQ multiplex PCR assay. Drawn from immuneACCESS, this table holds only the in-frame rearrangements with V and J called that TCRdb kept. Clones are partly lost; checked studies trace under half to an unresolved V gene and leave the rest unexplained. The sample data list around 15,000 clones, and about nine tenths of these were observed just once. Clones ranked in the top ten supply about 8.3% of the sample. Sequenced: peripheral blood. The receptor set was obtained from a human donor in a cohort sampled during active COVID-19.

This chain uses TRBV7-9 with TRBJ2-6, with D tentatively TRBD1 (6 bases). Between the trimmed V and J ends, which lost 7 bases and 0 bases, there was a span of 22 bases. The germline CDR1 and CDR2 sequences are SEHNR and FQNEAQ (reference sequence). The CDR3 is 19 residues long. CDR3 coding DNA: TGTGCCAGCAAGTTACCGGGACAATGGGGATCCTCTGGGGCCAACGTCCTGACTTTC. It translates to CASKLPGQWGSSGANVLTF.

CDR3 in amino acids: CASSKGDRRTDTQYF. DNA for the CDR3: TGTGCCAGCAGCAAGGGGGACAGGCGCACAGATACGCAGTATTTT. The gene calls are TRBV7-8 and TRBJ2-3; TRBD1 aligns across 8 bases. The trim removed 5 bases at V and 1 base at J, leaving 5 bases unmatched. Germline V gives CDR1 SGHVS, CDR2 FQNEAQ. CDR3 length equals 15 residues. Combining the CDR3 with reference TRBV7-8 and TRBJ2-3 gives the whole variable domain GAGVSQSPRYKVAKRGQDVALRCDPISGHVSLFWYQQALGQGPEFLTYFQNEAQLDKSGLPSDRFFAERPEGSVSTLKIQRTQQEDSAVYLCASSKGDRRTDTQYFGPGTRLTVL.

This chain connects TRBV28 to TRBJ2-3; the match to TRBD2 covers 9 bases. This CDR3 has 15 residues. CDR1 and CDR2 (germline): MDHEN, SYDVKM. The V segment lost 6 bases and the J segment 6 bases; nucleotides outside the gene matches: 10. The CDR3 here is CASSMLAGFVDTQYF. The CDR3 nucleotides read TGTGCCAGCAGCATGCTAGCGGGATTTGTCGATACGCAGTATTTT.

The gene calls are TRBV4-1 and TRBJ2-3, with 8 bases matching TRBD2. The CDR3 covers 17 residues. Germline V gene data show CDR1 as MGHRA and CDR2 as YSYEKL. V gave up 0 bases and J gave up 4 bases; unmatched junction bases: 9. CDR3 sequence (DNA): TGCGCCAGCAGCCAAGATAAAGGTAGCGGGATCCCAGATACGCAGTATTTT. This codes for CASSQDKGSGIPDTQYF.

This chain connects TRBV5-1 to TRBJ2-1, with TRBD2 matching 12 bases. V shed 0 bases and J 8 bases; nucleotides not matched to a gene: 3. Germline CDR1 SGHRS, CDR2 YFSETQ. The CDR3 is 15 amino acids. The chain's CDR3 is CASSLASGRVYEQFF. The CDR3, as DNA: TGCGCCAGCAGCTTGGCTAGCGGGAGGGTGTATGAGCAGTTCTTC.

This clone was found a few times. J is TRBJ2-1 and V is TRBV10-1, with D unresolved. V was clipped by 2 bases and J by 8 bases, with 10 bases between them. The CDR3 is 13 amino acids. Germline CDR1 is WNHNN and CDR2 is SYGVQD (reference sequence). CDR3 DNA: TGCGCCAGCAGTGAGGACCGCCGGGATGAGCAGTTCTTC. This gives the protein CASSEDRRDEQFF.

This clone was detected only once. The chain joins TRBV5-8 to TRBJ2-7; 7 nucleotides line up with TRBD2. Germline V gene sequence: CDR1 SGHTS, CDR2 YDEGEE. CDR3 length: 14 residues. With 5 bases clipped from V and 1 base from J, the junction kept 6 bases outside the gene matches. This CDR3 is CASRPPGGSYEQYF. In DNA form, the CDR3 reads TGTGCCAGCAGGCCGCCCGGGGGGTCCTACGAGCAGTACTTC.

The CDR3 DNA reads as TGCGCCAGCAGCCCCCTCCTAGGGGGTGGCACAGATACGCAGTATTTT. Its translation is CASSPLLGGGTDTQYF. This rearrangement joins TRBV5-1 to TRBJ2-3; D may be TRBD1 (6 bases). Trimming removed 4 bases from V and 1 base from J, with 16 bases in between. CDR3 size: 16 residues. Per germline, CDR1 SGHRS and CDR2 YFSETQ.

The CDR3 region has the DNA TGTGCCAGCGGACCGGGACAGGGAATTCGTGAGCAGTACTTC. Its translation: CASGPGQGIREQYF. J is TRBJ2-7 and V is TRBV2; the match to TRBD1 covers 9 bases. Germline trimming cut 8 bases from V and 7 bases from J; bases unmatched to any gene: 12. Germline V gives CDR1 SNHLY, CDR2 FYNNEI. The CDR3 totals 14 residues.